Listed below are T cell receptor beta chains from one sample, sequenced in a study of blood T cell repertoires in COVID-19. Only in-frame clones appear in the TCRdb table, and some are missing; sequencing was by immunoSEQ multiplex PCR. The sample has about 130,000 clones, about 78% seen once. The source material was peripheral blood. Receptors originate from a man aged 55 to 70 who had recovered from COVID-19. The CDR3 runs from the conserved cysteine through the conserved F or W. Fields, in order: V gene, CDR3 length, clone size, D gene, J gene, CDR3 protein, CDR3 DNA. A D gene is named only where the DNA matches it firmly. Not all rows give a size; the values are once, few, many and, for expanded clones, a class.

v_gene: TRBV4-3; len: 15; abundance: few; d_gene: -; j_gene: TRBJ2-5; CDR3aa: CASSQDRGSGETQYF; CDR3nt: TGCGCCAGCAGCCAAGATCGGGGGTCGGGGGAGACCCAGTACTTC
v_gene: TRBV5-4; len: 14; abundance: few; d_gene: TRBD1; j_gene: TRBJ2-3; CDR3aa: CASSLTGSADTQYF; CDR3nt: TGTGCCAGCAGCCTGACAGGGTCAGCAGATACGCAGTATTTT
v_gene: TRBV11-2; len: 13; abundance: -; d_gene: TRBD1; j_gene: TRBJ1-2; CDR3aa: CASSRQGGYGYTF; CDR3nt: TGTGCCAGCAGCCGACAGGGAGGCTATGGCTACACCTTC
v_gene: TRBV27; len: 15; abundance: many; d_gene: -; j_gene: TRBJ1-5; CDR3aa: CASAMYGFPNQPQHF; CDR3nt: TGTGCCAGCGCGATGTACGGGTTTCCCAATCAGCCCCAGCATTTT
v_gene: TRBV16; len: 14; abundance: -; d_gene: -; j_gene: TRBJ1-5; CDR3aa: CASSQEVLNQPQHF; CDR3nt: TGTGCCAGCAGCCAAGAGGTACTCAATCAGCCCCAGCATTTT
v_gene: TRBV30; len: 12; abundance: -; d_gene: -; j_gene: TRBJ2-3; CDR3aa: CAWSGDSYTQYF; CDR3nt: TGTGCCTGGAGTGGGGACTCTTATACGCAGTATTTT
v_gene: TRBV11-3; len: 14; abundance: -; d_gene: -; j_gene: TRBJ2-3; CDR3aa: CASSPAASTDTQYF; CDR3nt: TGTGCCAGCAGCCCAGCGGCGAGCACAGATACGCAGTATTTT
v_gene: TRBV30; len: 15; abundance: -; d_gene: -; j_gene: TRBJ1-3; CDR3aa: CAWTPNWGVGNTIYF; CDR3nt: TGTGCCTGGACCCCTAATTGGGGCGTTGGAAACACCATATATTTT
v_gene: TRBV15; len: 14; abundance: -; d_gene: -; j_gene: TRBJ2-7; CDR3aa: CATSRDDWGGEQYF; CDR3nt: TGTGCCACCAGCAGAGATGATTGGGGAGGAGAGCAGTACTTC
v_gene: TRBV9; len: 17; abundance: -; d_gene: -; j_gene: TRBJ2-3; CDR3aa: CASSVGAGNSVTDTQYF; CDR3nt: TGTGCCAGCAGCGTAGGGGCAGGGAACTCGGTAACAGATACGCAGTATTTT
v_gene: TRBV9; len: 16; abundance: -; d_gene: TRBD2; j_gene: TRBJ2-1; CDR3aa: CASSGSTSAPYNEQFF; CDR3nt: TGTGCCAGCAGCGGATCAACTAGCGCGCCGTACAATGAGCAGTTCTTC
v_gene: TRBV9; len: 14; abundance: -; d_gene: TRBD1; j_gene: TRBJ2-1; CDR3aa: CASSVLQGRNEQFF; CDR3nt: TGTGCCAGCAGCGTACTACAGGGGCGGAATGAGCAGTTCTTC
v_gene: TRBV19; len: 16; abundance: -; d_gene: -; j_gene: TRBJ2-2; CDR3aa: CASSIDPGANTGELFF; CDR3nt: TGTGCCAGTAGTATAGACCCGGGGGCGAACACCGGGGAGCTGTTTTTT
v_gene: TRBV7-9; len: 18; abundance: -; d_gene: -; j_gene: TRBJ2-7; CDR3aa: CASSASPDSRSLAYEQYF; CDR3nt: TGTGCCAGCAGCGCTTCACCAGACAGCCGAAGTCTTGCCTACGAGCAGTACTTC
v_gene: TRBV12-3/TRBV12-4; len: 13; abundance: -; d_gene: -; j_gene: TRBJ2-5; CDR3aa: CASSLPGQETQYF; CDR3nt: TGTGCCAGCAGTTTACCGGGCCAAGAGACCCAGTACTTC
v_gene: TRBV7-8; len: 14; abundance: -; d_gene: -; j_gene: TRBJ2-3; CDR3aa: CASSSTHSTDTQYF; CDR3nt: TGTGCCAGCAGCTCGACACACTCCACAGATACGCAGTATTTT
v_gene: TRBV28; len: 13; abundance: -; d_gene: -; j_gene: TRBJ1-2; CDR3aa: CAIREEQTYGYTF; CDR3nt: TGTGCCATCCGGGAAGAGCAGACCTATGGCTACACCTTC
v_gene: TRBV3-1/TRBV3-2; len: 17; abundance: -; d_gene: -; j_gene: TRBJ2-7; CDR3aa: CASSQDPLAFTRSEQYF; CDR3nt: TGTGCCAGCAGCCAGGATCCACTAGCATTCACGCGAAGCGAGCAGTACTTC
v_gene: TRBV11-2; len: 13; abundance: -; d_gene: TRBD1; j_gene: TRBJ1-2; CDR3aa: CASSLPGGVYYTF; CDR3nt: TGTGCCAGCAGCTTACCAGGGGGTGTATACTACACCTTC
v_gene: TRBV30; len: 15; abundance: -; d_gene: -; j_gene: TRBJ2-1; CDR3aa: CAWSVGPLEGDEQFF; CDR3nt: TGTGCCTGGAGCGTCGGGCCCCTTGAGGGCGATGAGCAGTTCTTC
v_gene: TRBV6-5; len: 14; abundance: -; d_gene: -; j_gene: TRBJ2-3; CDR3aa: CASSRAASTDTQYF; CDR3nt: TGTGCCAGCAGTCGAGCGGCTAGCACAGATACGCAGTATTTT
v_gene: TRBV4-1; len: 17; abundance: -; d_gene: TRBD2; j_gene: TRBJ2-2; CDR3aa: CASSQGTSGGNTGELFF; CDR3nt: TGCGCCAGCAGCCAAGGGACTAGCGGGGGGAACACCGGGGAGCTGTTTTTT
v_gene: TRBV7-6; len: 14; abundance: -; d_gene: -; j_gene: TRBJ1-2; CDR3aa: CASSQGTSGNGYTF; CDR3nt: TGTGCCAGCAGCCAGGGGACCTCAGGGAATGGCTACACCTTC
v_gene: TRBV5-1; len: 15; abundance: once; d_gene: -; j_gene: TRBJ1-4; CDR3aa: CASSLQGTANEKLFF; CDR3nt: TGCGCCAGCAGCCTCCAGGGGACGGCTAATGAAAAACTGTTTTTT
v_gene: TRBV29-1; len: 13; abundance: -; d_gene: TRBD1; j_gene: TRBJ1-2; CDR3aa: CSVQGGTGDGYTF; CDR3nt: TGCAGCGTTCAAGGCGGGACAGGGGATGGCTACACCTTC
v_gene: TRBV5-1; len: 15; abundance: -; d_gene: TRBD2; j_gene: TRBJ2-5; CDR3aa: CASSLEATAGETQYF; CDR3nt: TGCGCCAGCAGCTTGGAGGCTACAGCGGGGGAGACCCAGTACTTC
v_gene: TRBV6-1; len: 21; abundance: -; d_gene: -; j_gene: TRBJ2-6; CDR3aa: CASSEGRQRLSQASGANVLTF; CDR3nt: TGTGCCAGCAGTGAAGGACGACAGAGGTTAAGCCAGGCTTCTGGGGCCAACGTCCTGACTTTC
v_gene: TRBV29-1; len: 14; abundance: -; d_gene: TRBD1; j_gene: TRBJ2-5; CDR3aa: CSVDVKGGGETQYF; CDR3nt: TGCAGCGTTGATGTCAAAGGGGGCGGGGAGACCCAGTACTTC
v_gene: TRBV5-1; len: 16; abundance: -; d_gene: -; j_gene: TRBJ2-1; CDR3aa: CASSLRGAITYNEQFF; CDR3nt: TGCGCCAGCAGCTTGCGGGGGGCGATCACCTACAATGAGCAGTTCTTC
v_gene: TRBV10-3; len: 14; abundance: -; d_gene: -; j_gene: TRBJ2-7; CDR3aa: CAISEGQGGGEQYF; CDR3nt: TGTGCCATCAGTGAGGGACAGGGAGGGGGCGAGCAGTACTTC
v_gene: TRBV19; len: 15; abundance: -; d_gene: TRBD2; j_gene: TRBJ2-1; CDR3aa: CASTQTSGRYNEQFF; CDR3nt: TGTGCCAGTACCCAGACTAGCGGGAGATACAATGAGCAGTTCTTC
v_gene: TRBV27; len: 13; abundance: -; d_gene: -; j_gene: TRBJ2-3; CDR3aa: CASIDQGADTQYF; CDR3nt: TGTGCCAGCATCGACCAAGGGGCAGATACGCAGTATTTT
v_gene: TRBV7-9; len: 14; abundance: -; d_gene: -; j_gene: TRBJ2-7; CDR3aa: CASSTLGQAYEQYF; CDR3nt: TGTGCCAGCAGCACGCTTGGGCAGGCCTACGAGCAGTACTTC
v_gene: TRBV19; len: 15; abundance: -; d_gene: TRBD1; j_gene: TRBJ2-5; CDR3aa: CASSRRDRGQETQYF; CDR3nt: TGTGCCAGTAGTCGCCGGGACAGGGGCCAAGAGACCCAGTACTTC
v_gene: TRBV23-1; len: 15; abundance: -; d_gene: TRBD1; j_gene: TRBJ1-2; CDR3aa: CASSQPRDRAYGYTF; CDR3nt: TGCGCCAGCAGTCAACCGCGGGACAGGGCCTATGGCTACACCTTC
v_gene: TRBV6-1; len: 14; abundance: -; d_gene: TRBD1; j_gene: TRBJ1-1; CDR3aa: CASSERGDRLEAFF; CDR3nt: TGTGCCAGCAGTGAAAGGGGGGACAGACTTGAAGCTTTCTTT
v_gene: TRBV5-4; len: 13; abundance: -; d_gene: -; j_gene: TRBJ1-5; CDR3aa: CASSSGGNQPQHF; CDR3nt: TGTGCCAGCAGCTCAGGGGGCAATCAGCCCCAGCATTTT
v_gene: TRBV4-1; len: 11; abundance: -; d_gene: -; j_gene: TRBJ1-1; CDR3aa: CASSTQTEAFF; CDR3nt: TGCGCCAGCAGCACCCAGACTGAAGCTTTCTTT
v_gene: TRBV28; len: 12; abundance: -; d_gene: -; j_gene: TRBJ1-5; CDR3aa: CASSPARGSLDF; CDR3nt: TGTGCCAGCAGCCCAGCGAGAGGGTCTTTGGATTTT
v_gene: TRBV6-1; len: 15; abundance: -; d_gene: -; j_gene: TRBJ1-5; CDR3aa: CASSEGLQPNQPQHF; CDR3nt: TGTGCCAGCAGTGAAGGGCTACAGCCGAATCAGCCCCAGCATTTT
v_gene: TRBV7-3; len: 13; abundance: -; d_gene: TRBD2; j_gene: TRBJ2-3; CDR3aa: CASGAGPTDTQYF; CDR3nt: TGTGCCAGCGGAGCGGGACCGACGGATACGCAGTATTTT
v_gene: TRBV7-9; len: 13; abundance: many; d_gene: TRBD1; j_gene: TRBJ1-2; CDR3aa: CASSPGTVYGYTF; CDR3nt: TGTGCCAGCAGCCCGGGGACAGTCTATGGCTACACCTTC
v_gene: TRBV21-1; len: 13; abundance: -; d_gene: -; j_gene: TRBJ1-1; CDR3aa: CASSNGENTEAFF; CDR3nt: TGTGCCAGCAGCAACGGGGAAAACACTGAAGCTTTCTTT
v_gene: TRBV28; len: 13; abundance: -; d_gene: -; j_gene: TRBJ1-5; CDR3aa: CATIGQINQPQHF; CDR3nt: TGTGCCACTATAGGACAGATAAATCAGCCCCAGCATTTT
v_gene: TRBV30; len: 14; abundance: -; d_gene: -; j_gene: TRBJ1-6; CDR3aa: CAWSGGPNNSPLHF; CDR3nt: TGTGCCTGGAGCGGGGGACCTAATAATTCACCCCTCCACTTT
v_gene: TRBV28; len: 16; abundance: once; d_gene: -; j_gene: TRBJ2-6; CDR3aa: CASSLEGRSGANVLTF; CDR3nt: TGTGCCAGCAGTTTAGAGGGCCGGTCTGGGGCCAACGTCCTGACTTTC
v_gene: TRBV29-1; len: 15; abundance: -; d_gene: TRBD2; j_gene: TRBJ2-3; CDR3aa: CSVREGSLPTDTQYF; CDR3nt: TGCAGCGTTCGGGAGGGGTCACTTCCCACAGATACGCAGTATTTT
v_gene: TRBV6-1; len: 11; abundance: -; d_gene: -; j_gene: TRBJ2-1; CDR3aa: CASSEMDRPFF; CDR3nt: TGTGCCAGCAGTGAGATGGACAGACCTTTCTTC
v_gene: TRBV27; len: 14; abundance: -; d_gene: TRBD1; j_gene: TRBJ1-5; CDR3aa: CASRGQGEHQPQHF; CDR3nt: TGTGCCAGCAGAGGACAGGGGGAGCATCAGCCCCAGCATTTT
v_gene: TRBV7-2; len: 15; abundance: once; d_gene: TRBD1; j_gene: TRBJ1-1; CDR3aa: CASTQTAGQYTEAFF; CDR3nt: TGTGCCAGCACCCAAACTGCGGGACAGTACACTGAAGCTTTCTTT
v_gene: TRBV12-3/TRBV12-4; len: 12; abundance: -; d_gene: -; j_gene: TRBJ2-1; CDR3aa: CASSPRSNEQFF; CDR3nt: TGTGCCAGCAGCCCTCGGAGCAATGAGCAGTTCTTC
v_gene: TRBV18; len: 15; abundance: -; d_gene: -; j_gene: TRBJ2-5; CDR3aa: CASSPPYTLQETQYF; CDR3nt: TGTGCCAGCTCACCACCGTACACCCTCCAAGAGACCCAGTACTTC
v_gene: TRBV27; len: 14; abundance: once; d_gene: -; j_gene: TRBJ1-5; CDR3aa: CASSPNRKNQPQHF; CDR3nt: TGTGCCAGCAGTCCCAACAGGAAAAATCAGCCCCAGCATTTT
v_gene: TRBV6-1; len: 13; abundance: once; d_gene: -; j_gene: TRBJ1-1; CDR3aa: CASSEARQNEAFF; CDR3nt: TGTGCCAGCAGTGAAGCGCGGCAGAATGAAGCTTTCTTT
v_gene: TRBV30; len: 13; abundance: -; d_gene: -; j_gene: TRBJ1-1; CDR3aa: CAWSVSGRTEAFF; CDR3nt: TGTGCCTGGAGTGTGAGTGGGAGGACTGAAGCTTTCTTT
v_gene: TRBV11-2; len: 16; abundance: -; d_gene: TRBD1; j_gene: TRBJ1-2; CDR3aa: CASSSHTGGLPGGYTF; CDR3nt: TGTGCCAGCAGCTCCCACACAGGGGGCCTTCCGGGAGGCTACACCTTC
v_gene: TRBV5-1; len: 15; abundance: once; d_gene: TRBD1; j_gene: TRBJ2-5; CDR3aa: CASSPGDRGPETQYF; CDR3nt: TGCGCCAGCAGCCCGGGGGACAGGGGGCCTGAGACCCAGTACTTC
v_gene: TRBV4-3; len: 13; abundance: once; d_gene: -; j_gene: TRBJ1-1; CDR3aa: CASSLDSGTEAFF; CDR3nt: TGCGCCAGCAGCTTGGACTCGGGCACTGAAGCTTTCTTT